This TCR beta chain was captured in a study of CXCR3-negative and CXCR3-positive naive CD8 T cells. The CDR3 contains 14 residues. The germline gives CDR1 SEHNR, CDR2 FQNEAQ (reference sequence). Findings and caveats of the study: Memory CD8+ T cell repertoires were far less diverse than both naive subsets. CXCR3-expressing naive cells carried TRB CDR3s more hydrophobic than those of CXCR3-negative naive cells.

UMI-labeled 5' RACE TRB cDNA libraries were prepared from the cells. TCRdb reprocessed the 5' RACE reads, with one entry per CDR3 protein and no DNA. This table lists around 60,000 distinct CDR3 sequences. Comments on this clonotype: The antigen remains undetermined.

This clonotype was obtained from a human donor in good health. Some clones in this sample may be carry-over from other donors' samples. Sequencing used naive CXCR3+ CD8+ T cells from blood. Subset indicated: CD45RO-CCR7+CD27+CD95- naive CD8+ T cells expressing CXCR3 (TNR3+). This sequence joins TRBV7-9 and TRBJ1-5; the TCRdb D gene call, TRBD1, has no DNA to confirm it. CDR3 protein: CASSATGEGQPQHF.